What follows are 27 T cell receptor beta chains derived from one specimen sequenced in a study of beta chain features in type 1 diabetes. Study-level findings and limits: People with Type 1 diabetes carried modestly yet significantly shorter TCRB CDR3s in all four CD4+ subsets.

The investigators reverse transcribed all of the isolated RNA, so they sequenced expressed TCRB transcripts. TCRdb's copy holds only in-frame clones and misses some; the assay was immunoSEQ multiplex PCR. The repertoire consists of hundreds of thousands of clones, with 13% occurring once and the leading ten covering about 0.02%. No antigens are known for them. Sequences were obtained from naive CD4+ T cells from blood. The receptors were gathered from a man aged 18-30 years with type 1 diabetes.

This clone came up a few times. V usage is TRBV2 and J usage is TRBJ2-6; D perhaps matches TRBD1 (6 bases). This CDR3 comprises 16 residues. Germline V CDR1 and CDR2: SNHLY, FYNNEI. The ends were cut back, 6 bases at V and 0 bases at J, with 12 bases in the middle. The CDR3 DNA sequence: TGTGCCAGCAGCTCACAGGGCCCCTCTGGGGCCAACGTCCTGACTTTC. Protein: CASSSQGPSGANVLTF.

V is TRBV7-9 and J is TRBJ1-2, with unresolved D. V dropped 3 bases and J dropped 4 bases, with 9 bases sitting between them. CDR1 is SEHNR, CDR2 FQNEAQ, per germline (reference sequence). The CDR3 extends over 13 amino acids. CDR3 protein: CASSLDGSYGYTF. In nucleotides, the CDR3 is TGTGCCAGCAGCTTGGACGGCAGCTATGGCTACACCTTC.

The gene calls are TRBV7-2 and TRBJ2-1; 8 bases line up with TRBD2. V was clipped by 6 bases and J by 3 bases; unmatched bases: 4. This CDR3 region has 14 residues. CDR1 is SGHTA, CDR2 FQGNSA, per germline. The CDR3 DNA follows: TGTGCCAGCAGGGCGGGGGGCTTCTACAATGAGCAGTTCTTC. This sequence encodes CASRAGGFYNEQFF.

The genes are TRBV11-2 and TRBJ2-5; 9 nucleotides match TRBD1. This CDR3 is 14 amino acids long. Germline CDR1 and CDR2: SGHAT and FQNNGV. The J segment lost 3 bases and the V segment lost 1 base, leaving 0 bases of the junction unmatched. Written as DNA, the CDR3 is TGTGCCAGCAGCTTAGGGACAGGGGAAGAGACCCAGTACTTC. Its translation is CASSLGTGEETQYF.

Points on this clone: The same CDR3 also results from other DNA sequences found in this sample. The genes are TRBV5-1 and TRBJ2-7, with D perhaps matching TRBD1 or TRBD2 (5 bases each). Trimming took off 1 base at V and 4 bases at J, with 12 bases between the two ends. The CDR3 length is 14 residues. Germline V lookup: CDR1 SGHRS, CDR2 YFSETQ. The CDR3 region has the DNA TGCGCCAGCAGCTTGACAGGCGAGGGGTACGAGCAGTACTTC. Residues: CASSLTGEGYEQYF.

There are a few counts of this clone. The chain joins TRBV28 to TRBJ1-4; D not resolved. This CDR3 has 11 amino acids. Trimming cost V 5 bases and J 7 bases, with 5 bases left between them. Germline V lookup: CDR1 MDHEN, CDR2 SYDVKM. The CDR3 here is CASSPGEKLFF. The CDR3 nucleotides are TGTGCCAGCAGTCCGGGTGAAAAACTGTTTTTT.

This chain connects TRBV18 to TRBJ2-3; maybe TRBD2 (6 bases). Between the trimmed V and J ends, which lost 2 bases and 1 base, there was a span of 16 bases. The CDR3 has 17 residues. CDR1 is KGHSH, CDR2 LQKENI, per germline. The chain's CDR3 is CASSPAGTTLGTDTQYF. The CDR3 DNA follows: TGTGCCAGCTCACCAGCGGGGACCACCCTCGGCACAGATACGCAGTATTTT.

This chain connects TRBV10-3 to TRBJ2-1; no clear D. Germline V gene sequence: CDR1 ENHRY, CDR2 SYGVKD. Trimming left V 3 bases short and J 6 bases short, with 6 bases between. The CDR3 is 12 amino acids. DNA of the CDR3: TGTGCCATCAGTGAATGGGGCAATGAGCAGTTCTTC. Translation gives CAISEWGNEQFF.

The sample holds a few counts of this clone. The chain couples TRBV19 to TRBJ1-5, with TRBD1 as a possible D gene (5 bases). Germline V gene lookup returns CDR1 LNHDA and CDR2 SQIVND (reference sequence). This CDR3 is built from 13 residues. The V end was cut by 10 bases, the J end by 6 bases, with 16 bases between. The CDR3: CATTQRGSQPQHF. DNA for the CDR3: TGTGCCACCACCCAGCGGGGCAGTCAGCCCCAGCATTTT.

This sequence joins TRBV18 and TRBJ2-2; D may be TRBD1 (6 bases). This CDR3 has 17 amino acids. Germline V gene lookup returns CDR1 KGHSH and CDR2 LQKENI. V was pared by 4 bases and J by 0 bases, with 15 bases between. CDR3 DNA: TGTGCCAGCTCACTTACCTACAGGGACACGAACACCGGGGAGCTGTTTTTT. This sequence encodes CASSLTYRDTNTGELFF.

V gene TRBV19 combines with J gene TRBJ2-1, with TRBD2 identical over 11 bases. The germline CDR1 and CDR2 sequences are LNHDA and SQIVND (reference sequence). Germline trimming cut 6 bases from V and 4 bases from J; bases unmatched to any gene: 14. This CDR3 contains 18 residues. The CDR3 here is CASSRYILAGAYYNEQFF. The CDR3 bases are TGTGCCAGTAGCCGCTATATACTAGCGGGGGCCTATTACAATGAGCAGTTCTTC.

The chain links TRBV5-6 to TRBJ1-6; D call uncertain. Trimming removed 4 bases from V and 10 bases from J, with 15 bases in between. Germline V gene lookup returns CDR1 SGHDT and CDR2 YYEEEE. The CDR3 runs 14 residues. CDR3 in DNA: TGTGCCAGCAGCCACTGGCTGAAGAACTCACCCCTCCACTTT. As protein: CASSHWLKNSPLHF.

The CDR3 DNA reads as TGTGCCAGCAGCTTGGGAGGACAGGCCTACAATGAGCAGTTCTTC. This codes for CASSLGGQAYNEQFF. V gene TRBV5-4 combines with J gene TRBJ2-1, with 7 bases matching TRBD1. The V segment lost 0 bases and the J segment 2 bases; nucleotides outside the gene matches: 2. Germline values: CDR1 SGHNT, CDR2 YYREEE (reference sequence). The CDR3 spans 15 residues.

This clone has a handful of counts. The genes are TRBV5-1 and TRBJ2-7; 7 positions match TRBD1. The junction had 5 bases not matched to a gene; V was cut back by 2 bases and J by 6 bases. CDR1 is SGHRS, CDR2 YFSETQ, per germline. The CDR3 runs to 13 residues. CDR3 DNA: TGCGCCAGCAGCTTTGACAGGGCCGCCGAGCAGTACTTC. Translating it yields CASSFDRAAEQYF.

The chain employs TRBV7-9 and TRBJ2-2; D is perhaps TRBD1 (6 bases). Germline V CDR1 and CDR2: SEHNR, FQNEAQ (reference sequence). The CDR3 contains 14 residues. Trimming took 5 bases from V and 4 from J, leaving 11 bases between them. The CDR3 nucleotides read TGTGCCAGCAGCCAGACAGGAACCACCGGGGAGCTGTTTTTT. Protein: CASSQTGTTGELFF.

This clone appeared a few times. The rearrangement uses TRBV7-3 and TRBJ1-1; D not certain. The V end lost 4 bases, the J end lost 4 bases, and 4 bases lay between the germline ends. In germline, CDR1 is SGHTA, CDR2 FQGTGA. This CDR3 is built from 11 residues. The CDR3 nucleotides read TGTGCCAGCAGCTCCGCCACTGAAGCTTTCTTT. Protein sequence: CASSSATEAFF.

V and J are TRBV6-1 and TRBJ1-5; 8 bases align to TRBD1. CDR3 length: 15 residues. The germline gives CDR1 MNHNS, CDR2 SASEGT. The V and J ends lost 6 bases and 2 bases, in that order; junction bases with no gene match: 6. CDR3 coding DNA: TGTGCCAGCAGAATGGACAGGGCTGGCAATCAGCCCCAGCATTTT. This translates into CASRMDRAGNQPQHF.

This clone was detected only a few times. The chain carries TRBV5-1 and TRBJ1-1, with D maybe TRBD1 (5 bases). The V end lost 0 bases, the J end lost 1 base, and 10 bases lay between the germline ends. Germline V gives CDR1 SGHRS, CDR2 YFSETQ. The CDR3 has 15 residues. CDR3 in amino acids: CASSLVGDPNTEAFF. CDR3 in DNA: TGCGCCAGCAGCTTGGTTGGGGACCCGAACACTGAAGCTTTCTTT.

This clone has just one count. The gene calls are TRBV6-1 and TRBJ1-2; D is uncertain. This CDR3 spans 12 amino acids. CDR1 and CDR2 from the germline V gene are MNHNS and SASEGT. Trimming left V 1 base short and J 7 bases short, with 7 bases between. CDR3 residues: CASSEDVGGYTF. DNA of the CDR3: TGTGCCAGCAGTGAAGACGTCGGTGGCTACACCTTC.

This clone was seen only a few times. The chain links TRBV29-1 to TRBJ1-1; D not certain. Germline loops: CDR1 SQVTM, CDR2 ANQGSEA. V lost 3 bases to trimming and J lost 2 bases, with 19 bases between them. There are 16 residues in the CDR3. CDR3 residues: CSVEAGGRWGNTEAFF. The CDR3 DNA follows: TGCAGCGTTGAGGCCGGTGGCAGGTGGGGAAACACTGAAGCTTTCTTT.

The chain links TRBV7-2 to TRBJ1-4, with D possibly matching TRBD1 (5 bases). CDR1 SGHTA and CDR2 FQGNSA come from the germline V gene. V was shortened by 2 bases and J by 4 bases, with 8 bases between the two germline ends. The CDR3 is 14 residues long. CDR3 coding DNA: TGTGCCAGCAGCTTATCAGGGCTTAATGAAAAACTGTTTTTT. Translation gives CASSLSGLNEKLFF.

The rearrangement joins TRBV30 to TRBJ1-1; 8 bases agree with TRBD1. V gave up 5 bases and J gave up 3 bases; unmatched junction bases: 8. The CDR3 length is 14 residues. CDR1 is GTSNPN, CDR2 SVGIG, per germline (reference sequence). The CDR3 loop is CAWVATGVYTEAFF. As DNA, the CDR3 is TGTGCCTGGGTGGCGACAGGGGTTTACACTGAAGCTTTCTTT.

This clone was found a few times. The genes are TRBV10-3 and TRBJ2-3; 10 nucleotides line up with TRBD1. CDR3 length: 19 amino acids. Germline trimming cut 4 bases from V and 2 bases from J; bases unmatched to any gene: 15. The germline V gene has CDR1 ENHRY and CDR2 SYGVKD. As DNA, the CDR3 is TGTGCCATCAGTGGGGGCGGGACAGGGGAAGTTATTTCCACAGATACGCAGTATTTT. It specifies CAISGGGTGEVISTDTQYF.

This clone was detected a few times. The V call is TRBV19, the J call TRBJ2-6, with no clear D. The CDR3 totals 14 residues. Germline V CDR1 and CDR2: LNHDA, SQIVND (reference sequence). The ends were cut back, 8 bases at V and 2 bases at J, with 10 bases in the middle. CDR3 loop: CASATIPGANVLTF. CDR3 coding DNA: TGTGCCAGTGCGACGATCCCTGGGGCCAACGTCCTGACTTTC.

The V and J genes are TRBV18 and TRBJ1-1; D is possibly TRBD1 (6 bases). This CDR3 has 15 amino acids. Germline V gene sequence: CDR1 KGHSH, CDR2 LQKENI. The V gene lost 2 bases and the J gene lost 10 bases, with 20 bases spanning the gap. This CDR3 reads CASSPITAGENIAFF. For the CDR3, the DNA is TGTGCCAGCTCACCAATTACAGCAGGGGAAAACATAGCTTTCTTT.

The sample holds a few counts of this clone. V is TRBV10-3 and J is TRBJ2-7; D is unresolved. The CDR3 length is 11 residues. V dropped 5 bases and J dropped 2 bases, with 4 bases sitting between them. Germline V gives CDR1 ENHRY, CDR2 SYGVKD. CDR3 sequence (DNA): TGTGCCATCAGTCCAGCCTACGAGCAGTACTTC. This sequence encodes CAISPAYEQYF.

In DNA, the CDR3 is TGTGCCAGCACCGGGACAGGACCCTACGAGCAGTACTTC. It translates to CASTGTGPYEQYF. This chain joins TRBV28 and TRBJ2-7, with 8 bases matching TRBD1. This CDR3 has 13 amino acids. J was trimmed by 2 bases and V by 7 bases; bases with no gene match: 4. Germline CDR1 and CDR2: MDHEN and SYDVKM.